A single sample is the source of the 27 T cell receptor beta chains below, sequenced in a study of T cell changes during pregnancy in multiple sclerosis. Produced via immunoSEQ multiplex PCR; TCRdb's table is partial and in-frame only. The sample includes 45,000 to 55,000 clones, around 94% seen only once; the top ten take 0.75% to 0.95%. The source material was CD4+ T cells from peripheral blood mononuclear cells, sampled in the second trimester of pregnancy. These receptors came from a female donor in good health, enrolled as a control in a pregnancy study.

The rearrangement uses TRBV19 and TRBJ2-7, with 12 bases matching TRBD2. CDR3 length: 15 residues. With V trimmed by 6 bases and J by 5 bases, 8 bases remained unmatched. Germline V CDR1 and CDR2: LNHDA, SQIVND (reference sequence). The CDR3 DNA reads TGTGCCAGTAGCCTACTAGCGGGGGGTCTGAACGAGCAGTACTTC. It specifies CASSLLAGGLNEQYF.

V and J are TRBV9 and TRBJ1-3; weak D call: TRBD1 (5 bases). With 4 bases removed from V and 0 bases from J, the gap between germline ends came to 17 bases. The CDR3 is made up of 17 amino acids. Germline lookup yields CDR1 SGDLS and CDR2 YYNGEE. In nucleotides, the CDR3 is TGTGCCAGCAGCACCCTTCCGGGACTGTCCTCTGGAAACACCATATATTTT. This encodes CASSTLPGLSSGNTIYF. Using reference TRBV9 and TRBJ1-3 for the parts outside the CDR3, the full variable domain is DSGVTQTPKHLITATGQRVTLRCSPRSGDLSVYWYQQSLDQGLQFLIQYYNGEERAKGNILERFSAQQFPDLHSELNLSSLELGDSALYFCASSTLPGLSSGNTIYFGEGSWLTVV.

The V and J genes are TRBV7-2 and TRBJ2-1; 13 bases match TRBD2. Germline V gives CDR1 SGHTA, CDR2 FQGNSA. The CDR3 is made up of 13 amino acids. The trim removed 8 bases at V and 8 bases at J, leaving 3 bases unmatched. Here the CDR3 reads CASGLAGVYEQFF. CDR3 nucleotides: TGTGCCAGCGGACTAGCGGGAGTATATGAGCAGTTCTTC.

This rearrangement joins TRBV11-2 to TRBJ2-2; 7 nucleotides match TRBD2. The CDR3 sequence is 16 residues long. With 2 bases clipped from V and 2 bases from J, the junction kept 5 bases outside the gene matches. Germline V gene data show CDR1 as SGHAT and CDR2 as FQNNGV. The CDR3 DNA is TGTGCCAGCAGCTTAATGGCTAGCGGTAACACCGGGGAGCTGTTTTTT. The encoded protein is CASSLMASGNTGELFF.

V gene TRBV7-9 combines with J gene TRBJ1-6; tentatively, D is TRBD1 (5 bases). CDR1 and CDR2 (germline): SEHNR, FQNEAQ (reference sequence). The CDR3 consists of 18 residues. V shed 6 bases and J shed 5 bases, with 23 bases lying between them. In nucleotides, the CDR3 is TGTGCCAGCAGTCTCCGAGCTACAGGACCGAGGAATAATTCACCCCTCCACTTT. Its translation: CASSLRATGPRNNSPLHF.

This clone has just one count. The V and J genes are TRBV5-1 and TRBJ2-1; TRBD1 aligns across 7 bases. From germline, CDR1 is SGHRS and CDR2 YFSETQ. J was trimmed by 2 bases and V by 9 bases; bases with no gene match: 11. CDR3 length equals 15 residues. This CDR3 is CATSYGDRAYNEQFF. CDR3 in DNA: TGCGCCACTTCGTACGGTGACAGGGCCTACAATGAGCAGTTCTTC.

This clone showed up just once. The chain uses TRBV27 and TRBJ1-4, with D maybe TRBD1 (6 bases). The germline V gene has CDR1 MNHEY and CDR2 SMNVEV (reference sequence). The CDR3 is made up of 16 amino acids. With 7 bases removed from V and 3 bases from J, the gap between germline ends came to 18 bases. The CDR3 region has the DNA TGTGCCAGCACCCAGCTGGTGGGGGCGGCTAATGAAAAACTGTTTTTT. This codes for CASTQLVGAANEKLFF.

The CDR3 loop is CASRSGSTYNEQFF. The CDR3 nucleotides read TGTGCCAGTAGGAGCGGGTCCACCTACAATGAGCAGTTCTTC. The chain is built from TRBV19 and TRBJ2-1; possible D gene TRBD2, 6 bases. The CDR3 runs 14 residues. The V and J ends lost 6 bases and 2 bases respectively, with 11 bases between them. In germline, CDR1 is LNHDA, CDR2 SQIVND (reference sequence).

The chain carries TRBV9 and TRBJ2-7; possible D gene TRBD1, 7 bases. With 0 bases removed from V and 7 bases from J, the gap between germline ends came to 14 bases. The CDR3 totals 14 residues. Germline CDR1 and CDR2: SGDLS and YYNGEE. The CDR3 region is CASSVEASGGEQYF. CDR3 nucleotide sequence: TGTGCCAGCAGCGTAGAAGCGTCAGGGGGGGAGCAGTACTTC.

This clone was found once. The chain has TRBV5-5 and TRBJ2-3; TRBD1 aligns across 7 bases. After removal of 3 bases from V and 2 bases from J, the junction contained 9 bases not matched to a gene. Germline CDR1 reads SGHKS; CDR2 reads YYEKEE (reference sequence). There are 16 residues in the CDR3. In DNA form, the CDR3 reads TGTGCCAGCAGCTCCGCAGGGGGACGGGTCACAGATACGCAGTATTTT. Translation: CASSSAGGRVTDTQYF.

The V gene is TRBV9, the J gene TRBJ2-1; D is unclear. The length of the CDR3 is 15 residues. Per germline, CDR1 SGDLS and CDR2 YYNGEE. V was shortened by 0 bases and J by 4 bases, with 11 bases between the two germline ends. CDR3 protein: CASSVVANQYNEQFF. CDR3 coding DNA: TGTGCCAGCAGCGTAGTAGCCAACCAATACAATGAGCAGTTCTTC.

The rearrangement uses TRBV4-2 and TRBJ1-6; D possibly corresponds to TRBD1 (6 bases). CDR3 length: 17 residues. Germline assignment: CDR1 LGHNA and CDR2 YNFKEQ. The V end was cut by 1 base, the J end by 0 bases, with 10 bases between. The CDR3 loop is CASSQVDRSSYNSPLHF. CDR3 sequence (DNA): TGTGCCAGCAGCCAAGTCGACAGGAGCTCCTATAATTCACCCCTCCACTTT.

The chain carries TRBV9 and TRBJ2-1; the D gene is possibly TRBD1 (5 bases). Germline V gene data show CDR1 as SGDLS and CDR2 as YYNGEE. V was pared by 4 bases and J by 9 bases, with 11 bases between. The CDR3 length is 12 residues. DNA for the CDR3: TGTGCCAGCAGCACAGGATTAAGTGAGCAGTTCTTC. This gives the protein CASSTGLSEQFF. Combining the CDR3 with reference TRBV9 and TRBJ2-1 gives the whole variable domain DSGVTQTPKHLITATGQRVTLRCSPRSGDLSVYWYQQSLDQGLQFLIQYYNGEERAKGNILERFSAQQFPDLHSELNLSSLELGDSALYFCASSTGLSEQFFGPGTRLTVL.

This clone showed up just once. This rearrangement joins TRBV10-2 to TRBJ1-4; 7 positions agree with TRBD1. The V gene end was trimmed by 3 bases and the J gene end by 0 bases; junction bases not matched to a gene: 1. This CDR3 is built from 15 residues. Germline V CDR1 and CDR2: WSHSY, SAAADI. The DNA for the CDR3 is TGCGCCAGCAGTGACCAGGGGGCAACTAATGAAAAACTGTTTTTT. Translating gives CASSDQGATNEKLFF.

J is TRBJ2-1 and V is TRBV19, with D perhaps matching TRBD2 (6 bases). Germline CDR1 and CDR2: LNHDA and SQIVND (reference sequence). Deletions cut 1 base from V and 5 bases from J, with 9 bases between. CDR3 length equals 14 residues. The CDR3 here is CASSIAGGNNEQFF. CDR3 coding DNA: TGTGCCAGTAGTATAGCGGGCGGGAACAATGAGCAGTTCTTC. The full variable domain, with the rest looked up from reference TRBV19 and TRBJ2-1, is DGGITQSPKYLFRKEGQNVTLSCEQNLNHDAMYWYRQDPGQGLRLIYYSQIVNDFQKGDIAEGYSVSREKKESFPLTVTSAQKNPTAFYLCASSIAGGNNEQFFGPGTRLTVL.

The chain carries TRBV10-3 and TRBJ2-3; possible D gene TRBD2, 6 bases. Trimming stripped 8 bases from V and 3 bases from J, with 15 bases between. The V gene's germline CDR1 is ENHRY and CDR2 SYGVKD. The CDR3 is made up of 14 amino acids. For the CDR3, the DNA is TGTGCCATCGTCGTACGGGAGCCAACAGATACGCAGTATTTT. This gives the protein CAIVVREPTDTQYF.

This clone was detected once. The chain has TRBV5-6 and TRBJ2-1, with D possibly being TRBD2 (6 bases). The CDR3 consists of 18 residues. Germline assignment: CDR1 SGHDT and CDR2 YYEEEE. With 6 bases removed from V and 0 bases from J, the gap between germline ends came to 22 bases. The CDR3: CASTIGGAPISSYNEQFF. The CDR3 bases are TGTGCCAGCACCATCGGGGGAGCCCCAATAAGCTCCTACAATGAGCAGTTCTTC.

The chain employs TRBV18 and TRBJ2-3; 7 positions agree with TRBD1. CDR1 is KGHSH and CDR2 is LQKENI in the germline V gene. V shed 5 bases, J shed 0 bases, and the junction held 5 bases outside the gene matches. The CDR3 spans 15 residues. CDR3 sequence (DNA): TGTGCCAGCTCATTCAGACAGGGAAGCACAGATACGCAGTATTTT. Translation: CASSFRQGSTDTQYF.

This chain joins TRBV10-2 and TRBJ2-7; TRBD1 matches at 7 bases. The junction had 9 bases not matched to a gene; V was cut back by 2 bases and J by 8 bases. This CDR3 region has 14 residues. CDR1 and CDR2 from the germline V gene are WSHSY and SAAADI. In DNA form, the CDR3 reads TGCGCCAGCAGTGAGAGACAGGGACCTGGGCAGCAGTACTTC. This codes for CASSERQGPGQQYF.

Remarks on this clone: Mismatch with germline at one junction end may stem from a read error. The chain combines TRBV7-9 with TRBJ2-5, with 7 bases matching TRBD1. Per the germline V gene, CDR1 is SEHNR and CDR2 is FQNEAQ (reference sequence). The CDR3 loop spans 14 amino acids. The CDR3 bases are TGTGCCAGCAACTTACAGGGGATCGTGGAGACCCAGTACTTC. Translation gives CASNLQGIVETQYF.

The CDR3 DNA follows: TGTGCCAGCAGCAAAAAGGGACAGGGAGAGACCCAGTACTTC. Amino acid sequence: CASSKKGQGETQYF. This sequence joins TRBV7-3 and TRBJ2-5, with 9 bases fitting TRBD1. The V gene's germline CDR1 is SGHTA and CDR2 FQGTGA. V trimming: 5 bases; J trimming: 4 bases; junction bases outside the gene matches: 5. This CDR3 comprises 14 residues.

The chain recombines TRBV19 with TRBJ1-2; 8 bases map to TRBD1. Trimming at V came to 8 bases and at J to 4 bases, leaving 6 bases not matched to a gene. The CDR3 contains 13 residues. Germline V lookup: CDR1 LNHDA, CDR2 SQIVND (reference sequence). In DNA, the CDR3 is TGTGCCAGTTCGCAGGGGGCGACCTATGGCTACACCTTC. Translated, it gives CASSQGATYGYTF.

The J gene is TRBJ1-4, the V gene TRBV7-2; D is perhaps TRBD1 (6 bases). Between the trimmed V and J ends, which lost 5 bases and 6 bases, there was a span of 22 bases. Germline assignment: CDR1 SGHTA and CDR2 FQGNSA. CDR3 size: 17 residues. CDR3 DNA sequence: TGTGCCAGCAGCCCTTACTCTTTACAGGGAGGGGATGAAAAACTGTTTTTT. It yields the protein CASSPYSLQGGDEKLFF.

This clone was detected only once. This sequence joins TRBV7-3 and TRBJ2-5, with D tentatively TRBD1 (6 bases). CDR3 size: 15 residues. Germline V lookup: CDR1 SGHTA, CDR2 FQGTGA. Trimming pared 2 bases from V and 7 bases from J, leaving 17 bases between. CDR3: CASSLSGSGAGTQYF. The CDR3 region has the DNA TGTGCCAGCAGCTTATCGGGGTCAGGGGCCGGGACCCAGTACTTC.

V is TRBV5-1 and J is TRBJ2-1, with 8 bases matching TRBD2. The junction had 9 bases not matched to a gene; V was cut back by 5 bases and J by 8 bases. This CDR3 region has 14 residues. Germline-derived CDR1 and CDR2 are SGHRS and YFSETQ. The CDR3 region has the DNA TGCGCCAGCAGTTCCGGGAGGGCCTCCGATGAGCAGTTCTTC. Translating gives CASSSGRASDEQFF.

The chain uses TRBV9 and TRBJ2-2, with TRBD2 matching 8 bases. The CDR3 covers 19 residues. J was trimmed by 3 bases and V by 0 bases; bases with no gene match: 13. Germline assignment: CDR1 SGDLS and CDR2 YYNGEE. The CDR3 DNA sequence: TGTGCCAGCAGCGTAGCCCTCGGGGCTAGCGGGTGGGACACCGGGGAGCTGTTTTTT. This encodes CASSVALGASGWDTGELFF. The entire variable domain, with the rest obtained from reference TRBV9 and TRBJ2-2, is as follows: DSGVTQTPKHLITATGQRVTLRCSPRSGDLSVYWYQQSLDQGLQFLIQYYNGEERAKGNILERFSAQQFPDLHSELNLSSLELGDSALYFCASSVALGASGWDTGELFFGEGSRLTVL.

The J gene is TRBJ2-7, the V gene TRBV29-1, with D unresolved. CDR1 is SQVTM and CDR2 is ANQGSEA in the germline V gene. Trimming removed 2 bases at V and 2 bases at J, with 10 bases between. The CDR3 is made up of 13 amino acids. The CDR3 DNA reads as TGCAGCGTTGAAAAAGCCGTCCCCTACGAGCAGTACTTC. Residues: CSVEKAVPYEQYF.